The sequence of this TCR beta chain was determined in a study of cytomegalovirus exposure and HLA in healthy donors. PCR primers comprised 60 Vbeta and 13 Jbeta primers. Libraries were prepared by immunoSEQ multiplex PCR; TCRdb keeps only in-frame clonotypes and omits some of them. The table shows 200,000 to 250,000 clones, with around four fifths occurring only once. This TCR came from a woman aged 55-70 years in good health and CMV-seropositive. The sample comprised PBMCs.

The CDR3 DNA follows: TGTGCCAGCAGCTTAAGACAGCCTTTGAACACTGAAGCTTTCTTT. This codes for CASSLRQPLNTEAFF. The chain joins TRBV7-9 to TRBJ1-1, with a weak D call TRBD1 (5 bases). V gave up 2 bases and J gave up 0 bases, with 10 bases separating them. This CDR3 comprises 15 residues. Germline V gene data show CDR1 as SEHNR and CDR2 as FQNEAQ (reference sequence). Combining the CDR3 with reference TRBV7-9 and TRBJ1-1 gives the whole variable domain DTGVSQNPRHKITKRGQNVTFRCDPISEHNRLYWYRQTLGQGPEFLTYFQNEAQLEKSRLLSDRFSAERPKGSFSTLEIQRTEQGDSAMYLCASSLRQPLNTEAFFGQGTRLTVV.